This is a list of T cell receptor beta chains from one sample in a study of blood T cell repertoires in COVID-19. The table came from immunoSEQ multiplex PCR; TCRdb's copy has only in-frame clones and leaves some out. Among over 110,000 clones listed, 84% were seen once. The sequencing input was PBMCs or T cells enriched from blood (not recorded which). These TCRs come from a man aged 45 to 65 in a cohort exposed to, infected with or recovered from COVID-19 (not recorded which). The CDR3 runs from the conserved cysteine through the conserved F or W. D genes are given only for firm matches. Expanded clones get a size class; other rows say once, few or many, or leave the size out.

D | size | J | V | DNA | CDR3
. | . | TRBJ2-7 | TRBV14 | TGTGCCAGCAGCCAACGCCAGGGATTACGAGCGTACGAGCAGTACTTC | CASSQRQGLRAYEQYF
. | once | TRBJ1-5 | TRBV7-9 | TGTGCCAGCAGCGCTGACACTCTGCCCCAGCATTTT | CASSADTLPQHF
. | . | TRBJ2-5 | TRBV27 | TGTGCCAGCAGTTTCGCAGGGTCAGAGACCCAGTACTTC | CASSFAGSETQYF
TRBD2 | . | TRBJ2-2 | TRBV4-2 | TGTGCCAGCAGCCAAGTCCCTAGCGGGAGTAAGAGCACCGGGGAGCTGTTTTTT | CASSQVPSGSKSTGELFF
TRBD2 | . | TRBJ2-2 | TRBV3-1/TRBV3-2 | TGTGCCAGCAGCTCGGGACTAGCGTTTGTCGGGGAGCTGTTTTTT | CASSSGLAFVGELFF
TRBD2 | . | TRBJ2-5 | TRBV5-6 | TGTGCCAGCAGCGTAGGACTAGCGGCTGAGACCCAGTACTTC | CASSVGLAAETQYF
. | . | TRBJ2-1 | TRBV28 | TGTGCCAGCAGTAACAGGTACAATGAGCAGTTCTTC | CASSNRYNEQFF
. | once | TRBJ1-1 | TRBV3-1/TRBV3-2 | TGTGCCAGCAGCCAGAACGGGAGGGGAGCTTTCTTT | CASSQNGRGAFF
TRBD1 | . | TRBJ1-2 | TRBV7-2 | TGTGCCAGCAGCCCACAGGGGGGGAGCTATGGCTACACCTTC | CASSPQGGSYGYTF
. | . | TRBJ1-2 | TRBV10-2 | TGCGCCAGCAGTGAGTTTCGTCGGGGGGCGCGAGGCTACACCTTC | CASSEFRRGARGYTF
. | . | TRBJ2-3 | TRBV24-1 | TGTGCCACGCAAGCGGACCTCACAGATACGCAGTATTTT | CATQADLTDTQYF
TRBD2 | . | TRBJ2-1 | TRBV27 | TGTGCCAGCAGTTTATGGACTAGCGGGCTTTACAATGAGCAGTTCTTC | CASSLWTSGLYNEQFF
TRBD1 | few | TRBJ1-1 | TRBV19 | TGTGCCAGTAGTATGGGGGTCCGGACAGGGTTTTTCTTT | CASSMGVRTGFFF
. | . | TRBJ1-2 | TRBV5-5 | TGTGCCAGCAGCTTGGTGGCAGGCTATGGCTACACCTTC | CASSLVAGYGYTF
TRBD2 | once | TRBJ2-5 | TRBV11-2 | TGTGCCAGCAGCCCCAAGCGGGACCCAGAGACCCAGTACTTC | CASSPKRDPETQYF
. | . | TRBJ1-2 | TRBV2 | TGTGCCAGCAGTGACTGGGCCGGCTACACCTTC | CASSDWAGYTF
TRBD1 | . | TRBJ2-7 | TRBV20-1 | TGCAGTGCTAGTCCCGGGACAGGGTTCTACGAGCAGTACTTC | CSASPGTGFYEQYF
TRBD1 | . | TRBJ2-7 | TRBV28 | TGTGCCAGCAATACGGGACAGAGAACCTACGAGCAGTACTTC | CASNTGQRTYEQYF
TRBD1 | once | TRBJ1-4 | TRBV7-9 | TGTGCCAGCAGCCAAGCCAGGACAGGGGGCAATGAAAAACTGTTTTTT | CASSQARTGGNEKLFF
TRBD2 | . | TRBJ2-3 | TRBV7-3 | TGTGCCAGCAGCCGAAGCGGGAGGGCCGAAGATACGCAGTATTTT | CASSRSGRAEDTQYF
TRBD2 | . | TRBJ2-1 | TRBV11-1 | TGTGCCAGCGGTCTCCGGACTAGCGGTAACAATGAGCAGTTCTTC | CASGLRTSGNNEQFF
TRBD1 | few | TRBJ1-2 | TRBV7-9 | TGTGCCAGCAGCGGGACAGCCCTAACCTTC | CASSGTALTF
. | . | TRBJ1-1 | TRBV7-9 | TGTGCCAGCAGCTTCCCCCAGAACACTGAAGCTTTCTTT | CASSFPQNTEAFF
TRBD1 | . | TRBJ1-1 | TRBV27 | TGTGCCAGCAGTCTCGGGACAGGGGGCGGCCGGGGCACTGAAGCTTTCTTT | CASSLGTGGGRGTEAFF
. | . | TRBJ2-2 | TRBV6-2/TRBV6-3 | TGTGCCAGCAGTTACTCGGAGGGGCCAGACGGGGAGCTGTTTTTT | CASSYSEGPDGELFF
. | . | TRBJ1-2 | TRBV5-4 | TGTGCCAGCAGCTTGGCGGGAACCGGGGGATATGGCTACACCTTC | CASSLAGTGGYGYTF
. | . | TRBJ1-1 | TRBV5-1 | TGCGCCAGCAGCTTGACACAGAACACTGAAGCTTTCTTT | CASSLTQNTEAFF
. | . | TRBJ1-6 | TRBV12-5 | TGTGCTAGTGGTTTAGAGGCTGGTTCACCCCTCCACTTT | CASGLEAGSPLHF
. | once | TRBJ1-2 | TRBV5-1 | TGCGCCAGCACCCCGGGACCAGGGGACTATGGCTACACCTTC | CASTPGPGDYGYTF
. | . | TRBJ1-5 | TRBV7-2 | TGTGCCAGCTCACGGGGGATGCCAGGCAATCAGCCCCAGCATTTT | CASSRGMPGNQPQHF
. | once | TRBJ1-1 | TRBV4-1 | TGCGCCAGCAGCCAAGAGGCAGGGAGGATGAACACTGAAGCTTTCTTT | CASSQEAGRMNTEAFF
TRBD2 | . | TRBJ2-1 | TRBV4-3 | TGCGCCAGCAGCCGGGGACTAGCGGGGGTCACCTACAATGAGCAGTTCTTC | CASSRGLAGVTYNEQFF
. | . | TRBJ2-7 | TRBV28 | TGTGCCACGGACAGTGATACCTACGAGCAGTACTTC | CATDSDTYEQYF
. | few | TRBJ1-2 | TRBV25-1 | TGTGCCAGCAGTTCATGGACAGATTACTATGGCTACACCTTC | CASSSWTDYYGYTF
. | . | TRBJ1-4 | TRBV19 | TGTGCCAGTACGAGTATTGGGCCGAATAATGAAAAACTGTTTTTT | CASTSIGPNNEKLFF
TRBD1 | . | TRBJ1-5 | TRBV10-3 | TGTGCCATCAGTGAGTCGTTCGGGACAGAGAATCAGCCCCAGCATTTT | CAISESFGTENQPQHF
TRBD2 | . | TRBJ2-1 | TRBV27 | TGTGCCAGCAGTATCGCCGGACTAGCCGTCGCCAATGAGCAGTTCTTC | CASSIAGLAVANEQFF
. | . | TRBJ1-1 | TRBV9 | TGTGCCAGCAGCGTAGGATCAAGGGGTTCGAACACTGAAGCTTTCTTT | CASSVGSRGSNTEAFF
TRBD2 | . | TRBJ2-3 | TRBV11-2 | TGTGCCAGCAGCTTAGGAGTAGCGGGAGTAAGCACAGATACGCAGTATTTT | CASSLGVAGVSTDTQYF
. | . | TRBJ1-3 | TRBV2 | TGTGCCAGCAATCCCTCTCTTAGAAACACCATATATTTT | CASNPSLRNTIYF
TRBD1 | . | TRBJ2-7 | TRBV6-6 | TGTGCCAGCAGTTCCTACGACAGGGTGGACTACGAGCAGTACTTC | CASSSYDRVDYEQYF
TRBD1 | . | TRBJ2-6 | TRBV24-1 | TGTGCCACCAGTGATGGGCCCGGGACAGGGGCTGGGGCCAACGTCCTGACTTTC | CATSDGPGTGAGANVLTF
TRBD2 | . | TRBJ2-3 | TRBV9 | TGTGCCAGCAGCGTAGAGAGGGAGGGCGTCACAGATACGCAGTATTTT | CASSVEREGVTDTQYF
. | . | TRBJ1-2 | TRBV5-6 | TGTGCCAGCAGACAGGACAGCGCCTATGGCTACACCTTC | CASRQDSAYGYTF
TRBD1 | . | TRBJ1-2 | TRBV2 | TGTGCCAGCAGAGAAACCGAGACAGGGGGCCACTATGGCTACACCTTC | CASRETETGGHYGYTF
. | . | TRBJ1-1 | TRBV23-1 | TGCGCCAGCAGCCGCCGACGACAGCTTAACGGGACTGAAGCTTTCTTT | CASSRRRQLNGTEAFF
TRBD1 | . | TRBJ1-2 | TRBV2 | TGTGCCAGCAGTGGGGACAGGCAGCACTATGGCTACACCTTC | CASSGDRQHYGYTF
TRBD1 | . | TRBJ1-1 | TRBV5-1 | TGCGCCAGCAGCTTGGGATCAGGGGGCGGTTCCACTGAAGCTTTCTTT | CASSLGSGGGSTEAFF
. | . | TRBJ2-5 | TRBV28 | TGTGCCAGCACTTGGAGAGACCCAACTAACTTTTACCAAGAGACCCAGTACTTC | CASTWRDPTNFYQETQYF
TRBD1 | . | TRBJ2-7 | TRBV29-1 | TGCAGCGTTTTCCTCCGGGACAGGGACGAATACTTC | CSVFLRDRDEYF
. | . | TRBJ1-2 | TRBV6-5 | TGTGCCAGCGAGAATTATGGCTACACCTTC | CASENYGYTF
. | few | TRBJ2-3 | TRBV5-1 | TGCGCCAGCAGCTTGGCGGGAGATACGCAGTATTTT | CASSLAGDTQYF
. | . | TRBJ1-3 | TRBV18 | TGTGCCAGCTCACCACTGGGGAGCCGCTCTGGAAACACCATATATTTT | CASSPLGSRSGNTIYF
TRBD1 | few | TRBJ1-3 | TRBV5-1 | TGCGCCAGCAGTCCACAGGGGATATCTGGAAACACCATATATTTT | CASSPQGISGNTIYF